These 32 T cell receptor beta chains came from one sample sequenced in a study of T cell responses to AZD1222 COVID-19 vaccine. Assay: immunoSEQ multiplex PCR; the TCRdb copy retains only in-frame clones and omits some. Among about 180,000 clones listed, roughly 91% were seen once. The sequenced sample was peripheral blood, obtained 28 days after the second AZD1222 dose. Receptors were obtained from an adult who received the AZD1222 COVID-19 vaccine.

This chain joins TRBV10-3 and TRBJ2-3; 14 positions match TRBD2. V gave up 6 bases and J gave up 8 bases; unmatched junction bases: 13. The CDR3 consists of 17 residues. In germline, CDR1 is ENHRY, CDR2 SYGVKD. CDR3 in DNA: TGTGCCATCAGCACCGGACTAGCGGGAGGACCCCCCCTTACGCAGTATTTT. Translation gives CAISTGLAGGPPLTQYF.

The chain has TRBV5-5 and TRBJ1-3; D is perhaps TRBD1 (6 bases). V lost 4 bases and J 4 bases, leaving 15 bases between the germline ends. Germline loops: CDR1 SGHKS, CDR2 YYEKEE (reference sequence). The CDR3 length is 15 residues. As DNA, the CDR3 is TGTGCCAGCAGCCCTCTGCGGGGGCTCGGAAACACCATATATTTT. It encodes CASSPLRGLGNTIYF.

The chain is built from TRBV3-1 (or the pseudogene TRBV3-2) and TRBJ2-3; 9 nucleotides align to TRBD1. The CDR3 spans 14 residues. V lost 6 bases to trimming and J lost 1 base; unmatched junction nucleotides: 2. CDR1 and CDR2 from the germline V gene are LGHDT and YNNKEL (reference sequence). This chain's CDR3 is CASRWTGGTDTQYF. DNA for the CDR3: TGTGCCAGCAGGTGGACAGGGGGCACAGATACGCAGTATTTT.

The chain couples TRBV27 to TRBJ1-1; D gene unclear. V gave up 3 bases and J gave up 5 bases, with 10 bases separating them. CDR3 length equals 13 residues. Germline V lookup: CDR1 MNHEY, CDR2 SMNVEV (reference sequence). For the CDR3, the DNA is TGTGCCAGCAGTTTTAAGGGTGGGACTGAAGCTTTCTTT. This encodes CASSFKGGTEAFF.

The DNA of the CDR3 is TGTGCCAGCAGCTTGCGGGGGTACTACGAGCAGTACTTC. It codes for CASSLRGYYEQYF. The chain is built from TRBV5-6 and TRBJ2-7; tentative D call: TRBD2 (6 bases). The CDR3 loop spans 13 amino acids. Germline CDR1 and CDR2: SGHDT and YYEEEE. V lost 1 base to trimming and J lost 3 bases, with 8 bases between them. Based on the CDR3 plus reference TRBV5-6 and TRBJ2-7, the full variable domain is DAGVTQSPTHLIKTRGQQVTLRCSPKSGHDTVSWYQQALGQGPQFIFQYYEEEERQRGNFPDRFSGHQFPNYSSELNVNALLLGDSALYLCASSLRGYYEQYFGPGTRLTVT.

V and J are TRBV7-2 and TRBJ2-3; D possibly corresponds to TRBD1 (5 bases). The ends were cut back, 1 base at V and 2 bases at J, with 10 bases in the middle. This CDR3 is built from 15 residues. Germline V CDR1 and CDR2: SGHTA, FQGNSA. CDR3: CASSLEGRDTDTQYF. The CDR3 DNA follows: TGTGCCAGCAGCTTAGAGGGCAGGGACACAGATACGCAGTATTTT.

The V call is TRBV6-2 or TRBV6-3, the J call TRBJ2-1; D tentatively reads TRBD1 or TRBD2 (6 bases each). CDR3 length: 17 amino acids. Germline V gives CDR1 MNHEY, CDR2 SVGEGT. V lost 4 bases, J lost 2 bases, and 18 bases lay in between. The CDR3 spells CASSWGEDRITYNEQFF. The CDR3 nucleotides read TGTGCCAGCAGTTGGGGGGAAGACAGGATAACCTACAATGAGCAGTTCTTC.

This CDR3 is CASSRRDGWQETQYF. The CDR3 DNA sequence: TGTGCCAGCAGCCGGCGAGACGGGTGGCAAGAGACCCAGTACTTC. The rearrangement uses TRBV3-1 (or the pseudogene TRBV3-2) and TRBJ2-5; no reliable D call. There are 15 residues in the CDR3. CDR1 and CDR2 from the germline V gene are LGHDT and YNNKEL (reference sequence). The V gene lost 4 bases and the J gene lost 2 bases, with 14 bases spanning the gap.

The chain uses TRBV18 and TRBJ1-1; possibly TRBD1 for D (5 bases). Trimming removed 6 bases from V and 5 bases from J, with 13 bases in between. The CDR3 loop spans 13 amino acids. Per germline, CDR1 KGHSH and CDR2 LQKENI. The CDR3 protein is CASSPDWGTEAFF. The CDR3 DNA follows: TGTGCCAGCTCTCCGGACTGGGGGACTGAAGCTTTCTTT.

The CDR3 sequence: CASSFLGVTGELFF. Written as DNA, the CDR3 is TGTGCCAGCAGCTTTCTTGGGGTAACCGGGGAGCTGTTTTTT. The V call is TRBV5-8, the J call TRBJ2-2, with D unclear. The CDR3 has 14 residues. Deletions cut 2 bases from V and 5 bases from J, with 10 bases between. Germline-derived CDR1 and CDR2 are SGHTS and YDEGEE.

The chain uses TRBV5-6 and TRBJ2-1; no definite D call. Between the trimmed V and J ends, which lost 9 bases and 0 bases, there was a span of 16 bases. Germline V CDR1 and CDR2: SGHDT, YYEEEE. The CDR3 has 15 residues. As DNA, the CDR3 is TGTGCCACCTCCCGGTACGGTGGCTCCTACAATGAGCAGTTCTTC. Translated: CATSRYGGSYNEQFF.

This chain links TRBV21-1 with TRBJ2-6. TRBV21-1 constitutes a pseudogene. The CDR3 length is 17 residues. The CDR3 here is CASSKEGPVSGANVLTF. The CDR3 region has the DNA TGTGCCAGCAGCAAAGAGGGACCTGTCTCTGGGGCCAACGTCCTGACTTTC.

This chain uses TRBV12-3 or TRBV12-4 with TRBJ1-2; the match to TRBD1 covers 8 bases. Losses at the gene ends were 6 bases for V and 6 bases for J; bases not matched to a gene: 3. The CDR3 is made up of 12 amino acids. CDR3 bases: TGTGCCAGCAGCCCAGGGGGCCATGGCTACACCTTC. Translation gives CASSPGGHGYTF.

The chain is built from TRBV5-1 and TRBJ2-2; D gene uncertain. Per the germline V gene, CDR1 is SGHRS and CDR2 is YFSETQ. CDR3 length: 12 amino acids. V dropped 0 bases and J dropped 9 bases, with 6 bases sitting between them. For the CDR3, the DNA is TGCGCCAGCAGCTTGGAAGGGTGGGAGCTGTTTTTT. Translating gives CASSLEGWELFF.

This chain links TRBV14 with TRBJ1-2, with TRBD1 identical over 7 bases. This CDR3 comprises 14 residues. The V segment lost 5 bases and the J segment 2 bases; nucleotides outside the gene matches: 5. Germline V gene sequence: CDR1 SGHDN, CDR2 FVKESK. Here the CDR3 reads CASSTRTGNYGYTF. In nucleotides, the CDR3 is TGTGCCAGCAGCACGCGGACAGGAAACTATGGCTACACCTTC.

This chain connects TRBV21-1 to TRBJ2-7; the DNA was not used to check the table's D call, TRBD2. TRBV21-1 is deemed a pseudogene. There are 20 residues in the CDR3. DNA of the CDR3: TGTGCCAGCAGCCCTCGCCTGACTAGCGGAAGCGGTAAACCCTCCTACGAGCAGTACTTC. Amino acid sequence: CASSPRLTSGSGKPSYEQYF.

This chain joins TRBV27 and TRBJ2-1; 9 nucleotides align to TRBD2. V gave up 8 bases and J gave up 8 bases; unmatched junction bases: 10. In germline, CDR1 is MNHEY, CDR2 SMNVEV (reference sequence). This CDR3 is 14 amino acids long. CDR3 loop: CASRLAGSADEQFF. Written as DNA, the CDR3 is TGTGCCAGCCGGCTAGCGGGATCGGCGGATGAGCAGTTCTTC.

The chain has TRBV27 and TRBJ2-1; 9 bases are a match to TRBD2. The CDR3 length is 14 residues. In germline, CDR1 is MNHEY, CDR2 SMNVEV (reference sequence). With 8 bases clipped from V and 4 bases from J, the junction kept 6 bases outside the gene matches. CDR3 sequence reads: CASVGLAGYNEQFF. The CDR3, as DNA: TGTGCCAGCGTGGGCCTAGCGGGGTACAATGAGCAGTTCTTC.

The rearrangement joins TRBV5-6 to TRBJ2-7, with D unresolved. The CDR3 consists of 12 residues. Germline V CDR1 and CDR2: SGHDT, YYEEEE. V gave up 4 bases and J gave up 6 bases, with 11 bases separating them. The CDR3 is CASSRRIGEQYF. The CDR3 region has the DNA TGTGCCAGCAGCCGACGGATCGGCGAGCAGTACTTC.

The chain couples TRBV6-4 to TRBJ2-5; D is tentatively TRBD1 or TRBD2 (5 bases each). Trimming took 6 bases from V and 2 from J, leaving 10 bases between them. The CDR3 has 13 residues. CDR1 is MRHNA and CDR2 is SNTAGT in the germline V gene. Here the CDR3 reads CASSRGPQETQYF. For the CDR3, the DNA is TGTGCCAGCAGCCGGGGCCCGCAAGAGACCCAGTACTTC.

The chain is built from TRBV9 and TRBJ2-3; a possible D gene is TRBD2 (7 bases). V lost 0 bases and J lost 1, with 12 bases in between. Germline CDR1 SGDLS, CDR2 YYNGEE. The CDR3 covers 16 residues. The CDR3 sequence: CASSVVGGAGTDTQYF. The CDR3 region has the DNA TGTGCCAGCAGCGTAGTTGGGGGGGCCGGCACAGATACGCAGTATTTT. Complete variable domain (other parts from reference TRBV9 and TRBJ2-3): DSGVTQTPKHLITATGQRVTLRCSPRSGDLSVYWYQQSLDQGLQFLIQYYNGEERAKGNILERFSAQQFPDLHSELNLSSLELGDSALYFCASSVVGGAGTDTQYFGPGTRLTVL.

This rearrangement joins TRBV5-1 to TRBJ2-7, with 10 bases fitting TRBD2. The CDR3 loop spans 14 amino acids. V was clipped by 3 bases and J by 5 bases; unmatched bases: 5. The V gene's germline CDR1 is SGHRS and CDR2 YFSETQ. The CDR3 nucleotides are TGCGCCAGCAGCTCCGCTAGCGGGAGCGACGAGCAGTACTTC. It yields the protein CASSSASGSDEQYF.

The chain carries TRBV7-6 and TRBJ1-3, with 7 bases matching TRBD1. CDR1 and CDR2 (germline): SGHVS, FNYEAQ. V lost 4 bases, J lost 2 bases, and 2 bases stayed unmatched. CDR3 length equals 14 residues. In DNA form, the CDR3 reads TGTGCCAGCAGCTACGACAGGGCTGGAAACACCATATATTTT. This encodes CASSYDRAGNTIYF.

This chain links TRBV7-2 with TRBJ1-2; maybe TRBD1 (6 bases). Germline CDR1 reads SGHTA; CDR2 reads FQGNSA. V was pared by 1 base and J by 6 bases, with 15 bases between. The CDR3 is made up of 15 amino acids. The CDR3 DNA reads TGTGCCAGCAGCTTAGTAGGGGGAGGCAGGGATGGCTACACCTTC. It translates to CASSLVGGGRDGYTF.

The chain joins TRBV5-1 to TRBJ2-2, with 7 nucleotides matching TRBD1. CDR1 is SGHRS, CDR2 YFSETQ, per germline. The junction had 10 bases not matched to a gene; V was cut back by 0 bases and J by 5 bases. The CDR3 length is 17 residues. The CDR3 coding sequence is TGCGCCAGCAGCTTGGGACAGGGAAGCGTCACTACCGGGGAGCTGTTTTTT. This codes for CASSLGQGSVTTGELFF.

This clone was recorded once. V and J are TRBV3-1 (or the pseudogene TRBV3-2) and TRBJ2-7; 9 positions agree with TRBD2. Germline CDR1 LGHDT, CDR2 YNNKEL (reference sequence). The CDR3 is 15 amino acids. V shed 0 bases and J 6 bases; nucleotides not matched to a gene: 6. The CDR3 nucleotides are TGTGCCAGCAGCCAAGATAGTAGCGGGAGTACCGAGCAGTACTTC. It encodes CASSQDSSGSTEQYF.

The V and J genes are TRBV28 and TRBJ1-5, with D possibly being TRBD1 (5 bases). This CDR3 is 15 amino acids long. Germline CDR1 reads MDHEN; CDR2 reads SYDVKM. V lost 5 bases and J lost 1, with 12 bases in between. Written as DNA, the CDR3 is TGTGCCAGCAGTAGCCCGGACATCAGCAATCAGCCCCAGCATTTT. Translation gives CASSSPDISNQPQHF.

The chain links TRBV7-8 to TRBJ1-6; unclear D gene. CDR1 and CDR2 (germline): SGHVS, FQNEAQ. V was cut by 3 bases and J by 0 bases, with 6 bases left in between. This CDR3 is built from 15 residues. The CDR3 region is CASSLDNSYNSPLHF. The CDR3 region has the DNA TGTGCCAGCAGCTTGGATAACTCCTATAATTCACCCCTCCACTTT.

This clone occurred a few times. The CDR3 nucleotides read TGTGCCAGCAGTTCTACCTGGGCTAGCGACTCCTACGAGCAGTACTTC. Its translation is CASSSTWASDSYEQYF. The chain combines TRBV28 with TRBJ2-7, with a weak D call TRBD2 (6 bases). The CDR3 contains 16 residues. Germline V lookup: CDR1 MDHEN, CDR2 SYDVKM. The V and J ends lost 4 bases and 0 bases respectively, with 16 bases between them.

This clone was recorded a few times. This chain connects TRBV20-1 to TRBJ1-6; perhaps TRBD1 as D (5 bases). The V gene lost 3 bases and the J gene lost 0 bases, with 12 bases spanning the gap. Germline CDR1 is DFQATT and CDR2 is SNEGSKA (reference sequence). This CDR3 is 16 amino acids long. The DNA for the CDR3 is TGCAGTGCTAGTGTACAGGCAAGCTCCTATAATTCACCCCTCCACTTT. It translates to CSASVQASSYNSPLHF.

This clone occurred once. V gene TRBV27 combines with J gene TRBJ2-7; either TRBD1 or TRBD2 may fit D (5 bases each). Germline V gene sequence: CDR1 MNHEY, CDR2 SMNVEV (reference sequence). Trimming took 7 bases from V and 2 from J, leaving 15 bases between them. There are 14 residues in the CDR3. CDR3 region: CASKGWGNPYEQYF. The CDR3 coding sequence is TGTGCCAGCAAGGGGTGGGGGAACCCCTACGAGCAGTACTTC.

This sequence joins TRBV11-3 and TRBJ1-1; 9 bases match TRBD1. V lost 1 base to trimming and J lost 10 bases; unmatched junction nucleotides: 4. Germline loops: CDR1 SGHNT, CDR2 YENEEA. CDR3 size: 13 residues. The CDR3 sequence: CASSLGRDRAAFF. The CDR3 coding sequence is TGTGCCAGCAGCTTAGGGCGGGACAGGGCAGCTTTCTTT.